These 2 T cell receptor beta chains came from one sample sequenced in a study of blood T cell repertoires in COVID-19. The table came from immunoSEQ multiplex PCR; TCRdb's copy has only in-frame clones and leaves some out. The data show some 100,000 clones, with around 86% seen just once and around a quarter held by the top ten. The specimen was peripheral blood. Receptors were obtained from a human donor in a cohort sampled during active COVID-19.

This chain uses TRBV9 with TRBJ2-7, with D perhaps TRBD2 (7 bases). Per germline, CDR1 SGDLS and CDR2 YYNGEE. V lost 4 bases to trimming and J lost 6 bases, with 14 bases between them. The CDR3 loop spans 13 amino acids. CDR3 residues: CASSPGEGGEQYF. The CDR3, as DNA: TGTGCCAGCAGCCCCGGGGAGGGGGGCGAGCAGTACTTC.

This clone has only a few counts. The gene calls are TRBV7-2 and TRBJ1-2; the match to TRBD1 covers 7 bases. The CDR3 totals 14 residues. V dropped 5 bases and J dropped 7; count of bases not matched to a gene: 10. CDR1 SGHTA and CDR2 FQGNSA come from the germline V gene. The CDR3 DNA sequence: TGTGCCAGCAGCGTCGTCGAGGGGGCGGGTGGCTACACCTTC. The encoded protein is CASSVVEGAGGYTF.